The next 20 T cell receptor beta chains were all read from a single sample in a study of a mutant IDH1 vaccine in newly diagnosed glioma. Assay used: immunoSEQ multiplex PCR; TCRdb lists only in-frame clones, some missing. The profile shows 75,000 to 100,000 clones, about 90% of them singletons. Time point indicated: baseline, week 1 (first vaccination visit). Documented treatment: pre-vaccination baseline after standard-of-care therapy. This material consisted of PBMCs, taken from a glioma patient treated with radiotherapy, temozolomide or both. The receptors stem from a woman aged 45 to 65 with glioma.

The CDR3, as DNA: TGTGCCACTTGTGACAGGGGTTCTCGAGGCTACACCTTC. This codes for CATCDRGSRGYTF. V and J are TRBV6-5 and TRBJ1-2; 8 bases are a match to TRBD1. The CDR3 runs 13 residues. Germline CDR1 reads MNHEY; CDR2 reads SVGAGI. With V trimmed by 10 bases and J by 8 bases, 12 bases remained unmatched.

The genes are TRBV10-3 and TRBJ2-2; D gene unclear. V was trimmed by 3 bases and J by 5 bases, leaving 7 bases between them. The CDR3 sequence is 13 residues long. CDR1 is ENHRY, CDR2 SYGVKD, per germline. CDR3 coding DNA: TGTGCCATCAGTGATCTGGCGACCGGGGAGCTGTTTTTT. Protein product: CAISDLATGELFF.

The V gene is TRBV27, the J gene TRBJ2-5, with D possibly TRBD2 on 5 matching bases. V lost 2 bases and J lost 2, with 15 bases in between. This CDR3 region has 16 residues. The V gene's germline CDR1 is MNHEY and CDR2 SMNVEV (reference sequence). The DNA for the CDR3 is TGTGCCAGCAGTTTAGAGGGCTACACTACGCAAGAGACCCAGTACTTC. Protein: CASSLEGYTTQETQYF.

The rearrangement links TRBV28 to TRBJ2-1; no clear D. The germline V gene encodes CDR1 MDHEN and CDR2 SYDVKM. The germline V and J ends were trimmed by 10 bases and 0 bases, with 10 bases remaining between them. The CDR3 length is 13 residues. CDR3 in DNA: TGTGCCACCAGCCTCCCCTCCTACAATGAGCAGTTCTTC. Translation: CATSLPSYNEQFF.

J is TRBJ1-3 and V is TRBV7-8; weak D call: TRBD1 (5 bases). The CDR3 loop spans 17 amino acids. Germline values: CDR1 SGHVS, CDR2 FQNEAQ. V was pared by 1 base and J by 2 bases, with 15 bases between. In DNA, the CDR3 is TGTGCCAGCAGCTTAGGTGGTGGGGACTCGACTGGAAACACCATATATTTT. Protein: CASSLGGGDSTGNTIYF.

The chain is built from TRBV28 and TRBJ2-7; the D gene is possibly TRBD1 (6 bases). CDR1 and CDR2 (germline): MDHEN, SYDVKM. Trimming removed 3 bases at V and 7 bases at J, with 13 bases between. This CDR3 has 13 residues. CDR3 sequence: CASSLGQRREQYF. The CDR3 nucleotides read TGTGCCAGCAGTTTGGGACAAAGAAGGGAGCAGTACTTC.

In DNA, the CDR3 is TGTGCCAGCAGCTTGTGGCAGAGCAATCAGCCCCAGCATTTT. Amino acid sequence: CASSLWQSNQPQHF. The J gene is TRBJ1-5, the V gene TRBV5-4, with unresolved D. This CDR3 has 14 residues. Per germline, CDR1 SGHNT and CDR2 YYREEE (reference sequence). Trimming pared 1 base from V and 1 base from J, leaving 6 bases between.

The rearrangement links TRBV18 to TRBJ2-7, with 11 bases aligning to TRBD1. CDR1 KGHSH and CDR2 LQKENI come from the germline V gene. Trimming cost V 3 bases and J 2 bases; bases outside gene matches: 3. This CDR3 is 15 amino acids long. The CDR3 nucleotides read TGTGCCAGCTCACCGCCGGGACAGGGGGCCTACGAGCAGTACTTC. Amino acid sequence: CASSPPGQGAYEQYF.

The rearrangement links TRBV21-1 to TRBJ1-1; the D call TRBD1 from the table was never checked on the DNA. TRBV21-1 is a known pseudogene. The CDR3 is made up of 15 amino acids. CDR3 DNA: TGTGCCAGCAGCCTATACCCAGGGACAGGTACTGAAGCTTTCTTT. Residues: CASSLYPGTGTEAFF.

This rearrangement joins TRBV9 to TRBJ2-5; 8 bases align to TRBD2. The CDR3 runs to 17 residues. Losses at the gene ends were 0 bases for V and 5 bases for J; bases not matched to a gene: 12. The germline V gene has CDR1 SGDLS and CDR2 YYNGEE. CDR3 sequence reads: CASSVGGGRYNGETQYF. The DNA of the CDR3 is TGTGCCAGCAGCGTAGGGGGCGGGAGGTATAACGGGGAGACCCAGTACTTC.

The CDR3 here is CASSLTGPGEKLFF. The DNA of the CDR3 is TGTGCCAGCAGCCTTACCGGGCCGGGGGAAAAACTGTTTTTT. The rearrangement joins TRBV6-1 to TRBJ1-4; D gene unclear. The CDR3 spans 14 residues. V was pared by 6 bases and J by 8 bases, with 16 bases between. Looked up from germline, CDR1 is MNHNS and CDR2 is SASEGT.

This chain links TRBV9 with TRBJ2-7, with D possibly called TRBD1 or TRBD2 (5 bases each). From germline, CDR1 is SGDLS and CDR2 YYNGEE. CDR3 length: 15 residues. The V end lost 0 bases, the J end lost 4 bases, and 14 bases lay between the germline ends. The CDR3 DNA reads as TGTGCCAGCAGCGTAGGAGGGGTTAGTGAGTACGAGCAGTACTTC. Its translation: CASSVGGVSEYEQYF.

This clone was detected only once. The chain has TRBV6-5 and TRBJ1-1; D possibly corresponds to TRBD1 (5 bases). V was shortened by 5 bases and J by 4 bases, with 17 bases between the two germline ends. This CDR3 contains 15 residues. Per germline, CDR1 MNHEY and CDR2 SVGAGI. This CDR3 is CASSVQAIGRTEAFF. In DNA, the CDR3 is TGTGCCAGCAGTGTACAGGCCATCGGGCGCACTGAAGCTTTCTTT.

By share, this clone ranks as medium-sized. This chain uses TRBV13 with TRBJ1-1; 10 positions agree with TRBD1. Per the germline V gene, CDR1 is PRHDT and CDR2 is FYEKMQ (reference sequence). V shed 8 bases, J shed 11 bases, and the junction held 8 bases outside the gene matches. CDR3 length: 12 amino acids. Here the CDR3 reads CASGTGAYSAFF. CDR3 in DNA: TGTGCCAGCGGGACAGGGGCCTATTCGGCTTTCTTT.

The V gene is TRBV9, the J gene TRBJ2-1, with TRBD1 identical over 10 bases. CDR1 is SGDLS, CDR2 YYNGEE, per germline. The length of the CDR3 is 15 residues. Trimming took 2 bases from V and 7 from J; bases not matched to a gene: 6. CDR3 sequence: CASSVGTGAGNEQFF. CDR3 sequence (DNA): TGTGCCAGCAGCGTTGGGACAGGGGCCGGGAATGAGCAGTTCTTC.

CDR3 protein: CASSLIAGVPYEQYF. For the CDR3, the DNA is TGTGCCAGCAGTCTTATAGCGGGAGTCCCCTACGAGCAGTACTTC. The chain combines TRBV28 with TRBJ2-7, with TRBD2 matching over 9 bases. After removal of 5 bases from V and 2 bases from J, the junction contained 7 bases not matched to a gene. The germline gives CDR1 MDHEN, CDR2 SYDVKM. CDR3 length: 15 amino acids.

This clone was counted a few times. The rearrangement links TRBV13 to TRBJ1-1; possible D gene TRBD1, 6 bases. The CDR3 consists of 13 residues. The germline V and J ends were trimmed by 4 bases and 4 bases, with 10 bases remaining between them. Germline V gives CDR1 PRHDT, CDR2 FYEKMQ (reference sequence). The CDR3 loop reads CASSSGQSTEAFF. The CDR3 coding sequence is TGTGCCAGCAGCTCCGGACAGAGCACTGAAGCTTTCTTT. The complete variable domain, with remaining parts taken from reference TRBV13 and TRBJ1-1, reads AAGVIQSPRHLIKEKRETATLKCYPIPRHDTVYWYQQGPGQDPQFLISFYEKMQSDKGSIPDRFSAQQFSDYHSELNMSSLELGDSALYFCASSSGQSTEAFFGQGTRLTVV.

The rearrangement joins TRBV5-1 to TRBJ1-4; D remains ambiguous. Germline V gene lookup returns CDR1 SGHRS and CDR2 YFSETQ. The CDR3 is made up of 16 amino acids. V gave up 0 bases and J gave up 0 bases, with 9 bases separating them. The CDR3 region is CASSLEQTSTNEKLFF. The CDR3 DNA is TGCGCCAGCAGCTTGGAACAGACCTCAACTAATGAAAAACTGTTTTTT.

The chain carries TRBV27 and TRBJ2-7; 8 bases map to TRBD1. This CDR3 has 15 residues. Germline V gene sequence: CDR1 MNHEY, CDR2 SMNVEV (reference sequence). Trimming took 4 bases from V and 2 from J; bases not matched to a gene: 7. In DNA, the CDR3 is TGTGCCAGCAGTTCAGCCTCAGGGGGCCCCTACGAGCAGTACTTC. The encoded protein is CASSSASGGPYEQYF.

DNA of the CDR3: TGTGCCAGCAGTGTAAGGGACCAGCCCCAGCATTTT. As protein: CASSVRDQPQHF. The chain is built from TRBV2 and TRBJ1-5, with D possibly being TRBD1 (5 bases). The CDR3 has 12 residues. From germline, CDR1 is SNHLY and CDR2 FYNNEI. The germline V and J ends were trimmed by 4 bases and 7 bases, with 8 bases remaining between them.